This TCR beta chain comes out of a study of T cell responses to AZD1222 COVID-19 vaccine. CDR3 length equals 16 residues. Germline-derived CDR1 and CDR2 are MDHEN and SYDVKM. The ends lost 4 bases at V and 2 bases at J; junction bases unmatched: 8. General study points: Close to half of all spike-specific TCRs reportedly target regions of the variants that are unmutated. Seropositive AZD1222 recipients at baseline numbered only five or six.

In the case of this clone: The antigen remains unidentified.

TCRdb's table, derived via immunoSEQ multiplex PCR, lists solely in-frame clones and lacks some. The sample yields about 140,000 clones, around 92% seen once. V and J are TRBV28 and TRBJ2-7, with 10 bases lining up with TRBD2. This receptor was obtained from an adult who received the AZD1222 COVID-19 vaccine. The sample in question was peripheral blood, obtained 28 days after the second AZD1222 dose. CDR3: CASSSLRGTSAYEQYF. Here the CDR3 DNA reads TGTGCCAGCAGTTCATTGAGGGGGACTAGCGCCTACGAGCAGTACTTC.